This T cell receptor beta chain comes out of a study of early T cells in non-severe SARS-CoV-2 infection. Study at large: With bulk RNA from unsorted whole blood as input, sequencing yielded unpaired chains.

This clonotype was observed at least ten times. Attachment of unique molecular identifiers to individual cDNA molecules was performed. TCRdb passed the 5' RACE reads through MiXCR, listing each CDR3 protein once. The table lists some 91,000 distinct CDR3 sequences, under 15% of them singletons, with about 2.1% in the top ten. The CDR3 covers 12 residues. Per the germline V gene, CDR1 is SGHVS and CDR2 is FQNEAQ. V lost 5 bases and J lost 1, with 5 bases in between. The V and J genes are TRBV7-8 and TRBJ2-5; no clear D. This TCR came from an adult who was a healthcare worker with PCR-confirmed SARS-CoV-2 infection or an uninfected control (not recorded which). The sequencing sample was made of whole blood. In DNA, the CDR3 is TGTGCCAGCAGCGATCCCCAAGAGACCCAGTACTTC. This gives the protein CASSDPQETQYF.